These 11 T cell receptor beta chains were all obtained from the same sample, sequenced in a study of blood T cells in healthy people across ages. A sample-barcoded 5' primer and a J-beta primer mix were used in a second PCR of roughly 6 to 12 cycles. A single record per CDR3 protein comes from TCRdb applying MiXCR to the 5' RACE reads. The data hold about 1.8 million distinct CDR3 sequences, with approximately 50% observed a single time. The sequenced sample was blood. The receptor source for this set is a woman between 40 and 55 years old in good health.

The sample holds a few counts of this clonotype. The rearrangement links TRBV4-3 to TRBJ2-3; the D is unclear. Trimming cost V 0 bases and J 4 bases, with 14 bases left between them. Germline V gene data show CDR1 as LGHNA and CDR2 as YSLEER. This CDR3 region has 16 residues. In nucleotides, the CDR3 is TGCGCCAGCAGCCAAGAGAACAGAATCCTACCAGATACGCAGTATTTT. Amino acid sequence: CASSQENRILPDTQYF.

The chain has TRBV6-5 and TRBJ1-2, with D possibly matching TRBD1 (5 bases). V dropped 8 bases and J dropped 3 bases, with 13 bases sitting between them. CDR1 MNHEY and CDR2 SVGAGI come from the germline V gene. CDR3 length equals 13 residues. The CDR3 region is CASGAGKHYGYTF. DNA of the CDR3: TGTGCCAGCGGGGCAGGGAAACACTATGGCTACACCTTC.

CDR3 amino acids: CASSLAGLRGGDYEQYF. Here the CDR3 DNA reads TGCGCCAGCAGCTTGGCCGGGTTGCGGGGAGGGGACTACGAGCAGTACTTC. This chain uses TRBV5-1 with TRBJ2-4; TRBD2 matches 7 bases. The end of the DNA aligns better with TRBJ2-7, so the J call may be wrong. CDR1 SGHRS and CDR2 YFSETQ come from the germline V gene. The CDR3 contains 17 residues.

The sample holds a few counts of this clonotype. The genes are TRBV6-6 and TRBJ2-5, with 8 bases that match TRBD1. The germline gives CDR1 MNHNY, CDR2 SVGAGI (reference sequence). This CDR3 comprises 15 residues. V shed 6 bases and J 4 bases; nucleotides not matched to a gene: 10. CDR3 residues: CASSRIDRGRETQYF. CDR3 nucleotide sequence: TGTGCCAGCAGCCGAATCGACAGGGGAAGAGAGACCCAGTACTTC.

This clonotype was observed at least ten times. The genes are TRBV5-1 and TRBJ2-7; 8 nucleotides align to TRBD2. Germline-derived CDR1 and CDR2 are SGHRS and YFSETQ. CDR3 length: 15 amino acids. Trimming at V came to 6 bases and at J to 3 bases, leaving 11 bases not matched to a gene. The CDR3 loop is CASTFLGLDGYEQYF. The CDR3 nucleotides read TGCGCCAGCACCTTTTTGGGACTAGACGGCTACGAGCAGTACTTC.

V is TRBV20-1 and J is TRBJ2-5, with a tentative D call TRBD2 (6 bases). V lost 1 base and J lost 2, with 11 bases in between. Per the germline V gene, CDR1 is DFQATT and CDR2 is SNEGSKA (reference sequence). This CDR3 has 14 amino acids. In nucleotides, the CDR3 is TGCAGTGCTAGAGCCCATGGGACTCAAGAGACCCAGTACTTC. It translates to CSARAHGTQETQYF.

This chain joins TRBV9 and TRBJ2-5; D uncertain. Germline V CDR1 and CDR2: SGDLS, YYNGEE. V was pared by 4 bases and J by 1 base, with 14 bases between. The CDR3 spans 15 residues. The CDR3 coding sequence is TGTGCCAGCAGCCAGAATAGTCTGACCCAAGAGACCCAGTACTTC. Amino acid sequence: CASSQNSLTQETQYF.

This chain links TRBV10-3 with TRBJ1-1; D gene unclear. Per germline, CDR1 ENHRY and CDR2 SYGVKD. V lost 9 bases and J 2 bases, leaving 10 bases between the germline ends. The CDR3 runs 12 residues. The CDR3 loop is CAISPRNTEAFF. The CDR3 region has the DNA TGTGCCATAAGTCCAAGAAACACTGAAGCTTTCTTT.

The sample holds many counts of this clonotype. Given a much more abundant clone one base away, this may be a read error. V usage is TRBV4-2 and J usage is TRBJ2-5; the match to TRBD2 covers 10 bases. CDR1 is LGHNA, CDR2 YNFKEQ, per germline. The V and J ends lost 0 bases and 1 base, in that order; junction bases with no gene match: 17. The CDR3 contains 21 residues. CDR3 loop: CASSQEAGGPGLRQSQETQYF. Written as DNA, the CDR3 is TGTGCCAGCAGCCAAGAAGCGGGGGGGCCGGGTTTGCGTCAGAGCCAAGAGACCCAGTACTTC.

This clonotype has more than one count but fewer than ten. The chain recombines TRBV29-1 with TRBJ2-7; weak D call: TRBD2 (5 bases). The V gene lost 1 base and the J gene lost 2 bases, with 18 bases spanning the gap. This CDR3 comprises 16 residues. Germline V CDR1 and CDR2: SQVTM, ANQGSEA. The CDR3: CSVEVKEGPLAYEQYF. The CDR3 DNA follows: TGCAGCGTTGAAGTTAAAGAGGGCCCACTCGCCTACGAGCAGTACTTC.

This clonotype appeared a few times. This chain uses TRBV27 with TRBJ2-1; 11 bases are a match to TRBD2. CDR1 is MNHEY, CDR2 SMNVEV, per germline (reference sequence). The V and J ends lost 4 bases and 3 bases, in that order; junction bases with no gene match: 5. This CDR3 has 16 amino acids. The chain's CDR3 is CASSSTSGALYNEQFF. The CDR3 nucleotides are TGTGCCAGCAGTTCGACTAGCGGGGCCCTCTACAATGAGCAGTTCTTC.